The 18 T cell receptor beta chains reported below all come from one sample, sequenced in a study of shared clonotypes between healthy human individuals. The method was immunoSEQ multiplex PCR; TCRdb's version includes in-frame clones alone and lacks a portion of them. The repertoire holds 2,500,000 or so clones, with just over 90% as singletons. Sequencing was done on a sample of naive CD4+ T cells sorted from blood. Subset denoted: CD45RA+ positively selected. These receptors were collected from a man aged 18 to 35 in good health.

The rearrangement links TRBV5-1 to TRBJ1-5; perhaps TRBD1 as D (5 bases). The germline gives CDR1 SGHRS, CDR2 YFSETQ. V was clipped by 0 bases and J by 9 bases, with 10 bases between them. CDR3 length: 13 residues. DNA of the CDR3: TGCGCCAGCAGCTTGGAGGGGCCAGGGCCCCAGCATTTT. Protein product: CASSLEGPGPQHF.

This sequence joins TRBV5-1 and TRBJ2-3; 7 bases match TRBD2. CDR3 size: 15 residues. CDR1 is SGHRS and CDR2 is YFSETQ in the germline V gene. V lost 0 bases to trimming and J lost 2 bases; unmatched junction nucleotides: 3. In nucleotides, the CDR3 is TGCGCCAGCAGCTTGGTAGCGGGCCTCACAGATACGCAGTATTTT. Translated: CASSLVAGLTDTQYF.

The J gene is TRBJ1-2, the V gene TRBV28, with TRBD1 matching 8 bases. This CDR3 spans 16 amino acids. Germline loops: CDR1 MDHEN, CDR2 SYDVKM. The trim removed 5 bases at V and 4 bases at J, leaving 12 bases unmatched. As DNA, the CDR3 is TGTGCCAGCAGTCCCCAATGGACAGGGCGGGGCTATGGCTACACCTTC. Its translation: CASSPQWTGRGYGYTF.

In its sample, this clone was seen a few times. The CDR3 loop is CAIKKTGGGEAFF. The CDR3 DNA follows: TGTGCCATCAAGAAGACAGGGGGAGGCGAAGCTTTCTTT. J is TRBJ1-1 and V is TRBV10-3; 9 nucleotides match TRBD1. V lost 7 bases to trimming and J lost 8 bases; unmatched junction nucleotides: 8. Per germline, CDR1 ENHRY and CDR2 SYGVKD. The CDR3 length is 13 residues.

With regard to this clone: The sample holds other DNA sequences that translate to the same CDR3. The J gene is TRBJ2-7, the V gene TRBV7-9; D is undetermined. The CDR3 has 13 amino acids. Germline lookup yields CDR1 SEHNR and CDR2 FQNEAQ (reference sequence). Trimming left V 0 bases short and J 3 bases short, with 6 bases between. In DNA form, the CDR3 reads TGTGCCAGCAGCTTAGCGCCGGTCTACGAGCAGTACTTC. Its translation: CASSLAPVYEQYF.

The rearrangement links TRBV2 to TRBJ2-1; the match to TRBD2 covers 10 bases. CDR3 length: 17 residues. Germline assignment: CDR1 SNHLY and CDR2 FYNNEI. The J segment lost 1 base and the V segment lost 4 bases, leaving 7 bases of the junction unmatched. CDR3 sequence reads: CASSGGAGGRSYNEQFF. The CDR3 DNA reads TGTGCCAGCAGTGGGGGAGCGGGGGGGAGGTCCTACAATGAGCAGTTCTTC.

The CDR3 is CASSLEAGGPSDTQYF. In nucleotides, the CDR3 is TGCGCCAGCAGCTTGGAAGCGGGAGGGCCATCGGATACGCAGTATTTT. V gene TRBV5-1 combines with J gene TRBJ2-3; 10 bases match TRBD2. The junction had 7 bases not matched to a gene; V was cut back by 0 bases and J by 6 bases. The CDR3 length is 16 residues. CDR1 and CDR2 from the germline V gene are SGHRS and YFSETQ.

The chain links TRBV5-6 to TRBJ1-6; the match to TRBD1 covers 7 bases. This CDR3 contains 15 residues. The germline V gene encodes CDR1 SGHDT and CDR2 YYEEEE. V lost 1 base and J lost 8; bases outside the gene matches: 6. The DNA for the CDR3 is TGTGCCAGCAGCTTGCGTAGGGGGCTGGATTCACCCCTCCACTTT. Translation gives CASSLRRGLDSPLHF.

The chain is built from TRBV6-4 and TRBJ2-3; no definite D call. The CDR3 runs 16 residues. Deletions cut 0 bases from V and 2 bases from J, with 12 bases between. CDR1 is MRHNA, CDR2 SNTAGT, per germline. The CDR3 coding sequence is TGTGCCAGCAGTGACTCGGCAACTAAAATCACAGATACGCAGTATTTT. Translating gives CASSDSATKITDTQYF.

The chain links TRBV9 to TRBJ1-3; TRBD1 agrees at 7 bases. V lost 3 bases to trimming and J lost 0 bases; unmatched junction nucleotides: 3. CDR1 is SGDLS, CDR2 YYNGEE, per germline. This CDR3 has 15 residues. This chain's CDR3 is CASSGQGSSGNTIYF. The CDR3 DNA sequence: TGTGCCAGCAGCGGACAGGGTAGCTCTGGAAACACCATATATTTT.

This chain uses TRBV9 with TRBJ2-1, with D maybe TRBD2 (5 bases). The CDR3 extends over 15 amino acids. V was shortened by 2 bases and J by 1 base, with 10 bases between the two germline ends. Germline values: CDR1 SGDLS, CDR2 YYNGEE. The CDR3 nucleotides read TGTGCCAGCAGCGTTAGCGTGATTTCCTACAATGAGCAGTTCTTC. It encodes CASSVSVISYNEQFF.

For this clone: The same CDR3 is also encoded by other DNA sequences in this sample. V and J are TRBV2 and TRBJ1-5; possibly TRBD1 for D (6 bases). The CDR3 contains 13 residues. Germline V gene data show CDR1 as SNHLY and CDR2 as FYNNEI. Trimming removed 6 bases at V and 4 bases at J, with 10 bases between. CDR3 nucleotides: TGTGCCAGCAGAGCACAGGGAAATCAGCCCCAGCATTTT. Its protein product is CASRAQGNQPQHF. Looking up the rest from reference TRBV2 and TRBJ1-5 gives the full variable domain: EPEVTQTPSHQVTQMGQEVILRCVPISNHLYFYWYRQILGQKVEFLVSFYNNEISEKSEIFDDQFSVERPDGSNFTLKIRSTKLEDSAMYFCASRAQGNQPQHFGDGTRLSIL.

In DNA, the CDR3 is TGTGCCAGCAGTTCGGGACAGGGGAGGCGAGAGACCCAGTACTTC. Translation: CASSSGQGRRETQYF. The chain links TRBV27 to TRBJ2-5, with 10 bases matching TRBD1. This CDR3 comprises 15 residues. V trimming: 4 bases; J trimming: 4 bases; junction bases outside the gene matches: 6. Germline loops: CDR1 MNHEY, CDR2 SMNVEV (reference sequence).

J is TRBJ2-7 and V is TRBV5-8, with D possibly called TRBD1 or TRBD2 (5 bases each). V was cut by 4 bases and J by 6 bases, with 11 bases left in between. In germline, CDR1 is SGHTS, CDR2 YDEGEE. CDR3 length equals 12 residues. The DNA for the CDR3 is TGTGCCAGCAGCCTTTTGAGGGGCGAGCAGTACTTC. It encodes CASSLLRGEQYF. Combining the CDR3 with reference TRBV5-8 and TRBJ2-7 gives the whole variable domain EAGVTQSPTHLIKTRGQQATLRCSPISGHTSVYWYQQALGLGLQFLLWYDEGEERNRGNFPPRFSGRQFPNYSSELNVNALELEDSALYLCASSLLRGEQYFGPGTRLTVT.

The V and J genes are TRBV30 and TRBJ2-7, with TRBD2 matching 8 bases. The CDR3 spans 14 residues. The ends lost 3 bases at V and 4 bases at J; junction bases unmatched: 8. Germline values: CDR1 GTSNPN, CDR2 SVGIG (reference sequence). This chain's CDR3 is CAWSPAGGRYEQYF. The CDR3, as DNA: TGTGCCTGGAGCCCCGCGGGGGGTAGATACGAGCAGTACTTC.

This clone has just one count. The J gene is TRBJ2-7, the V gene TRBV25-1; 9 nucleotides match TRBD1. V was pared by 7 bases and J by 2 bases, with 6 bases of the junction left unmatched. The CDR3 sequence is 14 residues long. CDR1 and CDR2 from the germline V gene are MGHDK and SYGVNS. The CDR3 DNA follows: TGTGCCAGCACCCGCGGACAGGGGACCTACGAGCAGTACTTC. Its translation is CASTRGQGTYEQYF.

The rearrangement uses TRBV27 and TRBJ2-6, with 10 bases fitting TRBD2. Germline loops: CDR1 MNHEY, CDR2 SMNVEV (reference sequence). The CDR3 is made up of 20 amino acids. V lost 9 bases, J lost 0 bases, and 17 bases stayed unmatched. The CDR3 loop is CASLLTYGLAETSGANVLTF. The DNA of the CDR3 is TGTGCCAGTTTGTTGACATACGGACTAGCGGAGACCTCTGGGGCCAACGTCCTGACTTTC. The full variable domain, rest sourced from reference TRBV27 and TRBJ2-6, is EAQVTQNPRYLITVTGKKLTVTCSQNMNHEYMSWYRQDPGLGLRQIYYSMNVEVTDKGDVPEGYKVSRKEKRNFPLILESPSPNQTSLYFCASLLTYGLAETSGANVLTFGAGSRLTVL.

This chain uses TRBV6-6 with TRBJ2-5; D is unclear. This CDR3 has 12 residues. Per germline, CDR1 MNHNY and CDR2 SVGAGI (reference sequence). Trimming took off 6 bases at V and 3 bases at J, with 8 bases between the two ends. CDR3 DNA: TGTGCCAGCAGGCGGACCGAAGAGACCCAGTACTTC. The encoded protein is CASRRTEETQYF.